What follows are 22 T cell receptor beta chains derived from one specimen sequenced in a study of T cell repertoires in cytomegalovirus infection. Via MiXCR, TCRdb re-called the reads, giving one row per CDR3 protein. The sample yields more than 650,000 distinct CDR3 sequences, about 40% seen once. Sequenced input: PBMCs. The receptors here all came from a human donor in good health (CMV status not recorded). Some clones in this sample may be carry-over from other donors' samples.

This clonotype was detected only a few times. The chain carries TRBV7-6 and TRBJ1-4, with unresolved D. The CDR3 is 15 amino acids. The germline CDR1 and CDR2 sequences are SGHVS and FNYEAQ. The germline V and J ends were trimmed by 4 bases and 3 bases, with 12 bases remaining between them. For the CDR3, the DNA is TGTGCCAGCAGCTCCAGGTCAGGTCCTAATGAAAAACTGTTTTTT. Protein sequence: CASSSRSGPNEKLFF. Full variable domain (outside the CDR3, taken from reference TRBV7-6 and TRBJ1-4): GAGVSQSPRYKVTKRGQDVALRCDPISGHVSLYWYRQALGQGPEFLTYFNYEAQQDKSGLPNDRFSAERPEGSISTLTIQRTEQRDSAMYRCASSSRSGPNEKLFFGSGTQLSVL.

The gene calls are TRBV4-1 and TRBJ1-6; the D is unclear. Germline V gene data show CDR1 as MGHRA and CDR2 as YSYEKL. The CDR3 sequence is 15 residues long. Trimming stripped 0 bases from V and 4 bases from J, with 7 bases between. The CDR3 sequence is CASSQDPGYNSPLHF. CDR3 nucleotides: TGCGCCAGCAGCCAAGATCCTGGGTATAATTCACCCCTCCACTTT.

This clonotype was seen a few times. This chain connects TRBV27 to TRBJ1-2; 8 bases align to TRBD1. The CDR3 contains 18 residues. The trim removed 7 bases at V and 4 bases at J, leaving 20 bases unmatched. Germline loops: CDR1 MNHEY, CDR2 SMNVEV (reference sequence). This CDR3 reads CASTPRGPSLKRAYGYTF. CDR3 DNA: TGTGCCAGCACCCCCAGGGGGCCCTCCCTAAAAAGGGCCTATGGCTACACCTTC.

This clonotype turned up a few times. The CDR3 here is CASSLLGGSGANVLTF. Written as DNA, the CDR3 is TGCGCCAGCAGCTTACTAGGGGGTTCTGGGGCCAACGTCCTGACTTTC. The chain is built from TRBV5-1 and TRBJ2-6, with D possibly matching TRBD1 (6 bases). The CDR3 totals 16 residues. Trimming took off 2 bases at V and 1 base at J, with 10 bases between the two ends. Germline-derived CDR1 and CDR2 are SGHRS and YFSETQ.

The chain recombines TRBV11-2 with TRBJ2-5; D might be TRBD1 or TRBD2, each matching 6 bases. The CDR3 runs 12 residues. Trimming pared 1 base from V and 10 bases from J, leaving 10 bases between. Germline CDR1 SGHAT, CDR2 FQNNGV. CDR3 residues: CASSLGGASQYF. The CDR3 DNA is TGTGCCAGCAGCTTAGGGGGGGCTAGCCAGTACTTC.

V usage is TRBV28 and J usage is TRBJ2-1; TRBD2 might be the D (6 bases). The V and J ends lost 7 bases and 0 bases respectively, with 16 bases between them. The germline V gene has CDR1 MDHEN and CDR2 SYDVKM. The CDR3 runs to 16 residues. The CDR3 loop reads CASTLGLAASYNEQFF. The DNA of the CDR3 is TGTGCCAGCACCCTAGGATTAGCGGCCTCCTACAATGAGCAGTTCTTC.

This clonotype has only a few counts. The V call is TRBV12-5, the J call TRBJ2-3; 11 bases line up with TRBD2. The CDR3 is 15 residues long. Germline V gene sequence: CDR1 LGHNT, CDR2 FRNRAP. With 7 bases clipped from V and 3 bases from J, the junction kept 6 bases outside the gene matches. CDR3 amino acids: CASAPGLAATDTQYF. CDR3 coding DNA: TGTGCTAGTGCCCCGGGACTAGCGGCTACAGATACGCAGTATTTT.

Many counts were recorded for this clonotype. This chain connects TRBV7-8 to TRBJ1-5; D is ambiguous. The CDR3 spans 14 residues. Germline loops: CDR1 SGHVS, CDR2 FQNEAQ. Between the trimmed V and J ends, which lost 0 bases and 8 bases, there was a span of 11 bases. The CDR3 sequence is CASSLAGVSEPQHF. CDR3 DNA: TGTGCCAGCAGCTTAGCGGGCGTTTCGGAGCCCCAGCATTTT. Variable domain in full (rest from reference TRBV7-8 and TRBJ1-5): GAGVSQSPRYKVAKRGQDVALRCDPISGHVSLFWYQQALGQGPEFLTYFQNEAQLDKSGLPSDRFFAERPEGSVSTLKIQRTQQEDSAVYLCASSLAGVSEPQHFGDGTRLSIL.

This clonotype has ten or more counts. The chain joins TRBV7-9 to TRBJ1-2, with 8 nucleotides matching TRBD1. Germline loops: CDR1 SEHNR, CDR2 FQNEAQ (reference sequence). The CDR3 consists of 15 residues. V lost 2 bases to trimming and J lost 8 bases; unmatched junction nucleotides: 10. DNA of the CDR3: TGTGCCAGCAGCTTAAGTCGTGGACAGGGAAGAGGCTACACCTTC. Protein: CASSLSRGQGRGYTF.

This clonotype has ten or more counts. The chain has TRBV7-2 and TRBJ2-5; TRBD1 or TRBD2 may be the D gene (5 bases each). Germline CDR1 and CDR2: SGHTA and FQGNSA. The CDR3 spans 11 residues. V lost 5 bases and J 10 bases, leaving 11 bases between the germline ends. This chain's CDR3 is CASSPGASQYF. DNA for the CDR3: TGTGCCAGCAGCCCCGGGGCCAGCCAGTACTTC.

The V gene is TRBV20-1, the J gene TRBJ1-1; no definite D call. Deletions cut 1 base from V and 8 bases from J, with 20 bases between. Germline assignment: CDR1 DFQATT and CDR2 SNEGSKA (reference sequence). This CDR3 is built from 15 residues. The CDR3, as DNA: TGCAGTGCTAGAGGAACCGGAGCAGATTCGAGCGAAGCTTTCTTT. Translating gives CSARGTGADSSEAFF.

In its sample, this clonotype was seen many times. The chain employs TRBV28 and TRBJ2-3; 9 bases agree with TRBD1. Germline V gives CDR1 MDHEN, CDR2 SYDVKM. Trimming removed 4 bases from V and 0 bases from J; junction bases left unmatched: 8. This CDR3 is 17 amino acids long. CDR3 sequence reads: CASSYFSGTGSTDTQYF. For the CDR3, the DNA is TGTGCCAGCAGTTACTTTTCCGGGACAGGGAGCACAGATACGCAGTATTTT.

The chain combines TRBV5-1 with TRBJ1-6; D is undetermined. The V gene's germline CDR1 is SGHRS and CDR2 YFSETQ. CDR3 length equals 19 residues. Trimming left V 1 base short and J 7 bases short, with 24 bases between. The CDR3 here is CASSLTTIAPGKENSPLHF. As DNA, the CDR3 is TGCGCCAGCAGCTTGACTACAATTGCGCCCGGCAAGGAAAATTCACCCCTCCACTTT.

This chain connects TRBV19 to TRBJ1-5, with 8 nucleotides matching TRBD1. The CDR3 is made up of 14 amino acids. The V gene's germline CDR1 is LNHDA and CDR2 SQIVND (reference sequence). Unmatched junction bases numbered 3, after V lost 4 bases and J lost 4 bases. The CDR3 nucleotides are TGTGCCAGTAGTACAGACAGGGGAAATCAGCCCCAGCATTTT. This gives the protein CASSTDRGNQPQHF.

This clonotype was picked up many times. The chain carries TRBV27 and TRBJ1-5; D not certain. Germline CDR1 MNHEY, CDR2 SMNVEV (reference sequence). CDR3 size: 17 residues. The V end lost 5 bases, the J end lost 0 bases, and 17 bases lay between the germline ends. The CDR3 protein is CASSPAVLARSNQPQHF. CDR3 sequence (DNA): TGTGCCAGCAGTCCGGCGGTTCTGGCGCGTAGCAATCAGCCCCAGCATTTT.

This clonotype was counted between two and nine times. The chain joins TRBV7-8 to TRBJ2-3; D perhaps matches TRBD2 (5 bases). This CDR3 is built from 13 residues. Germline CDR1 reads SGHVS; CDR2 reads FQNEAQ. Trimming pared 6 bases from V and 4 bases from J, leaving 11 bases between. The DNA for the CDR3 is TGTGCCAGCAGGTTCGGGGTAGCAGATACGCAGTATTTT. Translating it yields CASRFGVADTQYF.

The chain employs TRBV6-1 and TRBJ1-6, with 7 positions matching TRBD1. CDR1 MNHNS and CDR2 SASEGT come from the germline V gene. The CDR3 loop spans 19 amino acids. V lost 8 bases to trimming and J lost 10 bases; unmatched junction nucleotides: 26. CDR3 loop: CASFFGRPPGQTPGSPLHF. The CDR3 DNA follows: TGTGCCAGCTTTTTCGGGCGACCTCCGGGACAGACCCCCGGATCACCCCTCCACTTT.

The chain is built from TRBV6-1 and TRBJ2-7; D not certain. The CDR3 is 11 residues long. The V gene lost 5 bases and the J gene lost 5 bases, with 7 bases spanning the gap. CDR1 and CDR2 (germline): MNHNS, SASEGT. This chain's CDR3 is CASSPYHEQYF. As DNA, the CDR3 is TGTGCCAGCAGTCCCTATCACGAGCAGTACTTC.

This chain connects TRBV28 to TRBJ1-4; tentative D call: TRBD1 (5 bases). CDR3 length: 15 amino acids. Germline V lookup: CDR1 MDHEN, CDR2 SYDVKM. V shed 3 bases and J shed 8 bases, with 16 bases lying between them. The CDR3 DNA reads TGTGCCAGCAGTTTGGGGACGGGGGTAGGCGAAAAACTGTTTTTT. This sequence encodes CASSLGTGVGEKLFF.

A word on this clonotype: Since a much larger clone is just one base distant, this may be a read error. The chain joins TRBV7-9 to TRBJ2-1; D not resolved. CDR1 and CDR2 from the germline V gene are SEHNR and FQNEAQ (reference sequence). Trimming took 1 base from V and 5 from J, leaving 3 bases between them. The CDR3 spans 12 residues. The CDR3 reads CASSLVNNEQFF. CDR3 sequence (DNA): TGTGCCAGCAGCTTAGTTAACAATGAGCAGTTCTTC.

This chain uses TRBV27 with TRBJ2-2; 10 bases fit TRBD2. Germline V gene data show CDR1 as MNHEY and CDR2 as SMNVEV (reference sequence). The CDR3 spans 16 residues. Losses at the gene ends were 3 bases for V and 4 bases for J; bases not matched to a gene: 5. This chain's CDR3 is CASSFRPSGGTGELFF. As DNA, the CDR3 is TGTGCCAGCAGTTTTAGGCCTAGCGGGGGCACCGGGGAGCTGTTTTTT.

This clonotype came up a few times. This chain connects TRBV27 to TRBJ1-1, with D unresolved. Deletions cut 0 bases from V and 1 base from J, with 21 bases between. Germline V gene sequence: CDR1 MNHEY, CDR2 SMNVEV (reference sequence). The CDR3 has 19 residues. CDR3 nucleotides: TGTGCCAGCAGTTTATCGGCGAAGGGCCTCCTGGGTCGGAACACTGAAGCTTTCTTT. Its translation: CASSLSAKGLLGRNTEAFF.